The 16 T cell receptor beta chains in this list originate from one sample, sequenced in a study of shared clonotypes between healthy human individuals (dated by TCRdb to 2018 to 2020). Receptor libraries were prepared by the immunoSEQ multiplex PCR assay. TCRdb limited this immuneACCESS table to in-frame rearrangements with V and J called. A share of clones is missing; checked studies link under half to unresolved V genes, and the rest is unexplained. Here the sample has roughly 2 million clones; 90% to 96% occur a single time. Of the sample, 0.1% to 0.15% is held by the ten largest clones. Source material: naive CD4+ T cells sorted from blood. The cell subset or site label, read with the paper, signifies: CD45RA+ positively selected. The receptors were gathered from a man aged 18-30 years in good health.

The rearrangement joins TRBV2 to TRBJ1-4; D may be TRBD1 (6 bases). The length of the CDR3 is 14 residues. From germline, CDR1 is SNHLY and CDR2 FYNNEI. Between the trimmed V and J ends, which lost 1 base and 7 bases, there was a span of 10 bases. The CDR3 reads CASSEGTAIEKLFF. In nucleotides, the CDR3 is TGTGCCAGCAGTGAAGGGACAGCTATTGAAAAACTGTTTTTT.

The rearrangement joins TRBV30 to TRBJ1-1, with D uncertain. The V end lost 2 bases, the J end lost 1 base, and 8 bases lay between the germline ends. This CDR3 spans 13 amino acids. The germline gives CDR1 GTSNPN, CDR2 SVGIG (reference sequence). The CDR3 sequence: CAWSSAANTEAFF. In DNA, the CDR3 is TGTGCCTGGAGTTCAGCAGCGAACACTGAAGCTTTCTTT.

This clone was detected only once. The V gene is TRBV10-3, the J gene TRBJ2-5, with a tentative D call TRBD1 (5 bases). The CDR3 is 13 amino acids. CDR1 and CDR2 (germline): ENHRY, SYGVKD. The ends were cut back, 4 bases at V and 4 bases at J, with 10 bases in the middle. The CDR3 spells CAISATARETQYF. CDR3 nucleotides: TGTGCCATCAGTGCGACAGCTCGAGAGACCCAGTACTTC.

The V and J genes are TRBV30 and TRBJ1-1; 8 nucleotides align to TRBD1. Germline assignment: CDR1 GTSNPN and CDR2 SVGIG (reference sequence). Unmatched junction bases numbered 11, after V lost 4 bases and J lost 7 bases. CDR3 length: 14 residues. Written as DNA, the CDR3 is TGTGCCTGGAACCACAGGGGGGGTACGGATGAAGCTTTCTTT. It specifies CAWNHRGGTDEAFF.

The V gene is TRBV2, the J gene TRBJ2-3; D unresolved. The V gene's germline CDR1 is SNHLY and CDR2 FYNNEI. CDR3 size: 15 residues. Trimming took off 3 bases at V and 2 bases at J, with 12 bases between the two ends. This chain's CDR3 is CASSEDAADTDTQYF. CDR3 nucleotides: TGTGCCAGCAGTGAGGATGCAGCTGACACAGATACGCAGTATTTT.

The genes are TRBV14 and TRBJ2-7; D may correspond to TRBD1 or TRBD2 (5 bases each). Trimming took off 0 bases at V and 1 base at J, with 13 bases between the two ends. This CDR3 is 16 amino acids long. Germline V CDR1 and CDR2: SGHDN, FVKESK. CDR3 in amino acids: CASSQEGVGYSYEQYF. Written as DNA, the CDR3 is TGTGCCAGCAGCCAAGAGGGGGTCGGATATTCCTACGAGCAGTACTTC.

The V and J genes are TRBV30 and TRBJ2-3; TRBD2 is a possible D gene (5 bases). This CDR3 has 14 residues. Trimming took off 8 bases at V and 2 bases at J, with 17 bases between the two ends. Germline-derived CDR1 and CDR2 are GTSNPN and SVGIG (reference sequence). The CDR3 loop reads CARGLTGPTDTQYF. The CDR3 DNA sequence: TGTGCCCGGGGTCTTACGGGCCCCACAGATACGCAGTATTTT.

The rearrangement joins TRBV9 to TRBJ2-1, with D perhaps TRBD1 (6 bases). The CDR3 is 15 residues long. V lost 4 bases to trimming and J lost 0 bases, with 11 bases between them. Germline V gives CDR1 SGDLS, CDR2 YYNGEE. This CDR3 reads CASSTDRSSYNEQFF. CDR3 sequence (DNA): TGTGCCAGCAGCACCGACAGGAGCTCCTACAATGAGCAGTTCTTC. The full variable domain, completed using reference TRBV9 and TRBJ2-1, is DSGVTQTPKHLITATGQRVTLRCSPRSGDLSVYWYQQSLDQGLQFLIQYYNGEERAKGNILERFSAQQFPDLHSELNLSSLELGDSALYFCASSTDRSSYNEQFFGPGTRLTVL.

The chain uses TRBV9 and TRBJ1-6, with TRBD1 identical over 8 bases. The ends lost 1 base at V and 4 bases at J; junction bases unmatched: 4. This CDR3 contains 16 residues. Germline V gives CDR1 SGDLS, CDR2 YYNGEE. CDR3 loop: CASSVSDRGYNSPLHF. In DNA form, the CDR3 reads TGTGCCAGCAGCGTATCAGACAGGGGTTATAATTCACCCCTCCACTTT. Full variable domain (outside the CDR3, taken from reference TRBV9 and TRBJ1-6): DSGVTQTPKHLITATGQRVTLRCSPRSGDLSVYWYQQSLDQGLQFLIQYYNGEERAKGNILERFSAQQFPDLHSELNLSSLELGDSALYFCASSVSDRGYNSPLHFGNGTRLTVT.

This clone was observed once. The chain combines TRBV30 with TRBJ2-2, with 7 bases that match TRBD2. CDR1 and CDR2 (germline): GTSNPN, SVGIG (reference sequence). After removal of 5 bases from V and 4 bases from J, the junction contained 13 bases not matched to a gene. The CDR3 sequence is 16 residues long. For the CDR3, the DNA is TGTGCCTGGGGGCTCCGTGGCGGGAGTAGCACCGGGGAGCTGTTTTTT. It specifies CAWGLRGGSSTGELFF.

The chain uses TRBV2 and TRBJ2-5; TRBD2 aligns across 8 bases. This CDR3 has 16 residues. The J segment lost 1 base and the V segment lost 6 bases, leaving 10 bases of the junction unmatched. The germline gives CDR1 SNHLY, CDR2 FYNNEI. In nucleotides, the CDR3 is TGTGCCAGCAGGGGGTCGACTAGCGAGCTCCAAGAGACCCAGTACTTC. As protein: CASRGSTSELQETQYF. Full variable domain (rest looked up from reference TRBV2 and TRBJ2-5): EPEVTQTPSHQVTQMGQEVILRCVPISNHLYFYWYRQILGQKVEFLVSFYNNEISEKSEIFDDQFSVERPDGSNFTLKIRSTKLEDSAMYFCASRGSTSELQETQYFGPGTRLLVL.

This clone was observed once. The chain recombines TRBV6-1 with TRBJ2-3; TRBD1 or TRBD2 may be the D gene (6 bases each). The CDR3 totals 15 residues. The germline V gene encodes CDR1 MNHNS and CDR2 SASEGT. V lost 3 bases to trimming and J lost 1 base, with 11 bases between them. Here the CDR3 DNA reads TGTGCCAGCAGTGAGTCGGGGGCTCGCACAGATACGCAGTATTTT. Protein: CASSESGARTDTQYF.

V gene TRBV11-3 combines with J gene TRBJ1-1; D gene ambiguous. V dropped 2 bases and J dropped 2 bases, with 6 bases sitting between them. CDR1 and CDR2 from the germline V gene are SGHNT and YENEEA. The CDR3 length is 13 residues. CDR3 DNA sequence: TGTGCCAGCAGCTTATTTGATAACACTGAAGCTTTCTTT. It is translated as CASSLFDNTEAFF.

This chain links TRBV14 with TRBJ2-7; D gene ambiguous. CDR1 is SGHDN and CDR2 is FVKESK in the germline V gene. V shed 6 bases and J shed 9 bases, with 9 bases lying between them. This CDR3 contains 10 residues. The chain's CDR3 is CASRGLGQYF. The CDR3 DNA is TGTGCCAGCAGAGGGCTTGGGCAGTACTTC. Based on the CDR3 plus reference TRBV14 and TRBJ2-7, the full variable domain is EAGVTQFPSHSVIEKGQTVTLRCDPISGHDNLYWYRRVMGKEIKFLLHFVKESKQDESGMPNNRFLAERTGGTYSTLKVQPAELEDSGVYFCASRGLGQYFGPGTRLTVT.

V gene TRBV27 combines with J gene TRBJ1-2; 7 nucleotides match TRBD1. V trimming: 0 bases; J trimming: 4 bases; junction bases outside the gene matches: 8. CDR3 size: 16 residues. The germline V gene has CDR1 MNHEY and CDR2 SMNVEV (reference sequence). The CDR3 spells CASSLSRAGGSYGYTF. Here the CDR3 DNA reads TGTGCCAGCAGTTTATCGAGGGCAGGGGGTAGCTATGGCTACACCTTC.

The chain carries TRBV6-5 and TRBJ1-5; 7 bases are a match to TRBD1. The CDR3 has 14 residues. The trim removed 6 bases at V and 1 base at J, leaving 3 bases unmatched. Germline values: CDR1 MNHEY, CDR2 SVGAGI. The CDR3 coding sequence is TGTGCCAGCAGCCAGACAGGGAGCAATCAGCCCCAGCATTTT. Translating it yields CASSQTGSNQPQHF.